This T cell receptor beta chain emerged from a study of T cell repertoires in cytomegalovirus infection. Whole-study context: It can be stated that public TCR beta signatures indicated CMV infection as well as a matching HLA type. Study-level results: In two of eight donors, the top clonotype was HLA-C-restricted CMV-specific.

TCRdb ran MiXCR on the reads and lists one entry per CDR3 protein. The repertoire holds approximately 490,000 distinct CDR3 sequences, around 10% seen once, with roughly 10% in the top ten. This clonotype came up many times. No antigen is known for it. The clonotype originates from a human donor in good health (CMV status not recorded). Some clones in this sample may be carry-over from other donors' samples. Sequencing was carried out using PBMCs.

The CDR3 here is CASSYSTANPMNTEAFF. Here the CDR3 DNA reads TGTGCCAGCAGTTACTCGACGGCGAATCCAATGAACACTGAAGCTTTCTTT. The chain is built from TRBV6-2 or TRBV6-3 and TRBJ1-1, with D uncertain. V lost 0 bases to trimming and J lost 0 bases, with 14 bases between them. Germline V gene data show CDR1 as MNHEY and CDR2 as SVGEGT. The CDR3 totals 17 residues.